This TCR beta chain was sequenced in a study of identical twins. Whole-study results and caveats: Partial confounding of zero-insertion analyses by invariant MAIT and iNKT cells was possible. Beta clonotypes that were abundant in cord blood contained fewer insertions, a pattern absent from memory repertoires. Twins shared out-of-frame alpha sequences with excess low generation probability.

Template switching introduced a universal primer site, and the cDNA bore unique molecular identifiers. Each CDR3 protein is one row after TCRdb ran MiXCR on the 5' RACE reads. Among some 1,600,000 distinct CDR3 sequences listed, about 32% were seen once. This clonotype was counted only a few times. Its antigen is unknown. The CDR3 is 14 amino acids. V lost 6 bases to trimming and J lost 10 bases; unmatched junction nucleotides: 9. The V and J genes are TRBV12-3 or TRBV12-4 and TRBJ1-6; 7 bases align to TRBD1. Sequencing used cord blood. The TCR sequence derives from a newborn girl in good health. CDR3 amino acids: CASSFRQGESPLHF. The DNA for the CDR3 is TGTGCCAGCAGCTTTAGACAGGGAGAATCACCCCTCCACTTT.